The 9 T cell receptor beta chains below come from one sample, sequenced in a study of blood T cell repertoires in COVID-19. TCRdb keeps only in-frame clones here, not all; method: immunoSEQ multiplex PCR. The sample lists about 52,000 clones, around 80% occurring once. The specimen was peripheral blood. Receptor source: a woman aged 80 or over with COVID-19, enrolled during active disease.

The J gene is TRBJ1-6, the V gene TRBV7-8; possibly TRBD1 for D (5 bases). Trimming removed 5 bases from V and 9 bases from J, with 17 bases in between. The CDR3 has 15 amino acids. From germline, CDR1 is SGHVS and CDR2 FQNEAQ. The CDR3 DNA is TGTGCCAGCAGCCAGGGCGGGGTCGGTGGTTCACCCCTCCACTTT. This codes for CASSQGGVGGSPLHF.

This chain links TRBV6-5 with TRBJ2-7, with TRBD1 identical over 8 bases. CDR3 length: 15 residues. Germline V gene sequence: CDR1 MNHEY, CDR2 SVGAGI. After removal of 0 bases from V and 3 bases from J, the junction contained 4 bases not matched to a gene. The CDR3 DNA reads TGTGCCAGCAGTTACTCGGGACAGGCCCACTACGAGCAGTACTTC. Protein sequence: CASSYSGQAHYEQYF.

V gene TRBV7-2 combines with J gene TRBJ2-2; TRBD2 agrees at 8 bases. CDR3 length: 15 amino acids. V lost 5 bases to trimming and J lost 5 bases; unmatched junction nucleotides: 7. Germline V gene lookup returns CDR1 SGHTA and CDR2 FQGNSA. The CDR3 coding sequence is TGTGCCAGCAGCCCCCGGGGGGGTGGGACCGGGGAGCTGTTTTTT. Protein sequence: CASSPRGGGTGELFF.

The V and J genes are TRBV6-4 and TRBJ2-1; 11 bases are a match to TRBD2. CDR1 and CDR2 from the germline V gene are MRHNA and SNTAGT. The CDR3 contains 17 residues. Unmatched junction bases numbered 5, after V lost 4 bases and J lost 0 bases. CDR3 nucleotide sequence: TGTGCCAGCAGTGCTAGCGGGAGGTATAGCTCCTACAATGAGCAGTTCTTC. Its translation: CASSASGRYSSYNEQFF.

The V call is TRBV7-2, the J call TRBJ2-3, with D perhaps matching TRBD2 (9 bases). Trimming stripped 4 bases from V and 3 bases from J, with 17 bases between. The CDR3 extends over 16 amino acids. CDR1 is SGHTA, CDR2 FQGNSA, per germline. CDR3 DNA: TGTGCCAGCAGCTCAGGGGGCGGGAGGGCGACAGATACGCAGTATTTT. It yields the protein CASSSGGGRATDTQYF.

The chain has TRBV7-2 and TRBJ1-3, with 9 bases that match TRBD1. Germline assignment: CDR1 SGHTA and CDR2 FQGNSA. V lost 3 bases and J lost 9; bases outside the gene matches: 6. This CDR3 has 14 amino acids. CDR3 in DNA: TGTGCCAGCAGCTTCCGGGACAGGGAAGGCACCATATATTTT. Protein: CASSFRDREGTIYF. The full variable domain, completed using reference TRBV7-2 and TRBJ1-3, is GAGVSQSPSNKVTEKGKDVELRCDPISGHTALYWYRQSLGQGLEFLIYFQGNSAPDKSGLPSDRFSAERTGGSVSTLTIQRTQQEDSAVYLCASSFRDREGTIYFGEGSWLTVV.

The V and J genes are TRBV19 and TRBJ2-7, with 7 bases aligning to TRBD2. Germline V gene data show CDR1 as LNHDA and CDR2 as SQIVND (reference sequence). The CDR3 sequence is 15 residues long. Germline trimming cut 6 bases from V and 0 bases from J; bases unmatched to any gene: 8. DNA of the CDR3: TGTGCCAGTAGCGACGAGCGGGGCAACTCCTACGAGCAGTACTTC. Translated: CASSDERGNSYEQYF.

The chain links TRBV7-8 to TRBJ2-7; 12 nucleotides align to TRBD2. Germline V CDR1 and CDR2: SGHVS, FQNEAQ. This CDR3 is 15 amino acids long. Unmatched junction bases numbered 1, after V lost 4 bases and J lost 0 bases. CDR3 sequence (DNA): TGTGCCAGCAGCTCGACTAGCGGGGGCTCCTACGAGCAGTACTTC. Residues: CASSSTSGGSYEQYF. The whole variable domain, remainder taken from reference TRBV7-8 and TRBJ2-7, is GAGVSQSPRYKVAKRGQDVALRCDPISGHVSLFWYQQALGQGPEFLTYFQNEAQLDKSGLPSDRFFAERPEGSVSTLKIQRTQQEDSAVYLCASSSTSGGSYEQYFGPGTRLTVT.

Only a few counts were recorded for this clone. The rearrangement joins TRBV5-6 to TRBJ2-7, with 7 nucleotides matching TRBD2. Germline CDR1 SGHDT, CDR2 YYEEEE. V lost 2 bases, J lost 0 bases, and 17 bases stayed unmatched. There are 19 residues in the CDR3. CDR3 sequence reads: CASSLSRGSTWLGSYEQYF. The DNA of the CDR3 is TGTGCCAGCAGCTTATCGCGCGGGAGTACCTGGTTGGGCTCCTACGAGCAGTACTTC.